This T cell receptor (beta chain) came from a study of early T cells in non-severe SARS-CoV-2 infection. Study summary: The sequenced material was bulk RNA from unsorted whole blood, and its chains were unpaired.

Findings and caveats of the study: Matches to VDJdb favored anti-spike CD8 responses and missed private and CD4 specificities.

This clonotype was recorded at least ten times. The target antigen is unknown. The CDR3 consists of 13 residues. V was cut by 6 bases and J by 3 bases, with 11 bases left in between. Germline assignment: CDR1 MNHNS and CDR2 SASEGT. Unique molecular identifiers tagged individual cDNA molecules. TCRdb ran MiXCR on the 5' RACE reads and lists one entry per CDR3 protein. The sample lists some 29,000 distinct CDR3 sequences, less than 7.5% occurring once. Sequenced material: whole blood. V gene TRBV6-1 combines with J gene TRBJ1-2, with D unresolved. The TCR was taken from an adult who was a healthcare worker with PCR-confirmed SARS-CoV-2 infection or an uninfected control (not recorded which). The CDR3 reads CASRLDGYYGYTF. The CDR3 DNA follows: TGTGCCAGCAGATTGGACGGATACTATGGCTACACCTTC.